Presented here are 15 T cell receptor beta chains from one specimen sequenced in a study of metastatic and nonmetastatic thyroid tumors. TCRdb reanalyzed the PCR reads via MiXCR. The sample comprises 12,000 or so clones, approximately 29% of which are singletons, and 11% rests with the top ten. Each patient went into thyroid surgery without having received any treatment. Specimen: tumor tissue. Receptor source: a female donor with papillary thyroid cancer or a benign thyroid nodule (not recorded which). Some clones in this sample may be carry-over from other donors' samples.

Many counts were recorded for this clone. The V gene is TRBV24-1, the J gene TRBJ2-4, with 13 bases that match TRBD2. V shed 3 bases, J shed 4 bases, and the junction held 8 bases outside the gene matches. From germline, CDR1 is KGHDR and CDR2 SFDVKD. This CDR3 has 18 amino acids. This CDR3 reads CATSDTPGTSGIKNIQYF. The CDR3 nucleotides are TGTGCCACCAGTGATACCCCCGGGACTAGCGGGATTAAAAACATTCAGTACTTC.

Only a few counts were recorded for this clone. Just one base apart from a much larger clone, this may be a read error. The chain combines TRBV24-1 with TRBJ1-1, with 11 bases aligning to TRBD1. The CDR3 loop spans 16 amino acids. Germline CDR1 reads KGHDR; CDR2 reads SFDVKD. The CDR3 region has the DNA TGTGCCACCGGTGATCGTGGGACAGGGGGAAGAACTGAAGCTTTCTTT. Its protein product is CATGDRGTGGRTEAFF.

This clone was seen at least ten times. This clone may be a read error of a much larger clone one base away. V and J are TRBV28 and TRBJ1-5; maybe TRBD1 (5 bases). The germline gives CDR1 MDHEN, CDR2 SYDVKM. V shed 11 bases and J shed 7 bases, with 15 bases lying between them. The CDR3 loop spans 12 amino acids. CDR3 amino acids: CASQGGWQPQHF. CDR3 DNA: TGTGCCTCCCAGGGAGGGTGGCAGCCCCAGCATTTT. Supplemented by reference TRBV28 and TRBJ1-5, the full variable domain reads DVKVTQSSRYLVKRTGEKVFLECVQDMDHENMFWYRQDPGLGLRLIYFSYDVKMKEKGDIPEGYSVSREKKERFSLILESASTNQTSMYLCASQGGWQPQHFGDGTRLSIL.

This clone was observed a handful of times. This chain joins TRBV10-1 and TRBJ2-3; D is perhaps TRBD1 or TRBD2 (5 bases each). Germline CDR1 WNHNN, CDR2 SYGVQD (reference sequence). There are 15 residues in the CDR3. Trimming removed 2 bases from V and 0 bases from J, with 9 bases in between. The CDR3 reads CASSERGTSTDTQYF. The CDR3 nucleotides are TGCGCCAGCAGTGAGCGGGGCACGAGCACAGATACGCAGTATTTT.

J is TRBJ2-7 and V is TRBV2; tentative D call: TRBD2 (5 bases). CDR1 and CDR2 (germline): SNHLY, FYNNEI. The CDR3 is 13 residues long. The V end was cut by 10 bases, the J end by 3 bases, with 16 bases between. CDR3 loop: CATTGFRGYEQYF. CDR3 DNA sequence: TGTGCCACCACTGGGTTCCGGGGCTACGAGCAGTACTTC.

The chain combines TRBV20-1 with TRBJ2-3; D is unresolved. Germline V CDR1 and CDR2: DFQATT, SNEGSKA (reference sequence). The CDR3 has 13 amino acids. V was clipped by 5 bases and J by 2 bases, with 11 bases between them. CDR3 coding DNA: TGCAGTGCTCCCCATCCGAACACAGATACGCAGTATTTT. Protein: CSAPHPNTDTQYF.

To note about this clone: Other nucleotide sequences in the sample specify the same CDR3. This rearrangement joins TRBV6-1 to TRBJ2-7; a possible D gene is TRBD2 (7 bases). Trimming stripped 11 bases from V and 7 bases from J, with 24 bases between. The length of the CDR3 is 14 residues. Germline V lookup: CDR1 MNHNS, CDR2 SASEGT. The CDR3 sequence is CAGGRSGGAQEQYF. The CDR3 bases are TGTGCCGGAGGTAGAAGTGGGGGGGCTCAAGAGCAGTACTTC.

The chain combines TRBV6-5 with TRBJ1-6; 8 bases line up with TRBD1. Germline V gene data show CDR1 as MNHEY and CDR2 as SVGAGI. J gave up 8 bases and V 4 bases, and 4 bases lay outside the gene matches. The CDR3 is 14 residues long. The CDR3 DNA follows: TGTGCCAGCAGTTTCCAGGGGGCGGATTCACCCCTCCACTTT. Amino acid sequence: CASSFQGADSPLHF.

The chain is built from TRBV4-1 and TRBJ1-4; no clear D. V lost 1 base and J 12 bases, leaving 21 bases between the germline ends. CDR1 MGHRA and CDR2 YSYEKL come from the germline V gene. This CDR3 spans 16 amino acids. CDR3 bases: TGCGCCAGCAGCCAAGTACTAGCGTCAGGCCCGAGTGAACTGTTTTTT. Protein sequence: CASSQVLASGPSELFF.

The count of this clone is one. The chain uses TRBV11-2 and TRBJ2-1; 8 positions match TRBD2. The CDR3 length is 19 residues. Trimming cost V 0 bases and J 1 base; bases outside gene matches: 11. Germline V gives CDR1 SGHAT, CDR2 FQNNGV. The DNA of the CDR3 is TGTGCCAGCAGCTTAGACGGCGGGGGGTCTCTACGGTCCTACAATGAGCAGTTCTTC. The encoded protein is CASSLDGGGSLRSYNEQFF. Variable domain in full (rest from reference TRBV11-2 and TRBJ2-1): EAGVAQSPRYKIIEKRQSVAFWCNPISGHATLYWYQQILGQGPKLLIQFQNNGVVDDSQLPKDRFSAERLKGVDSTLKIQPAKLEDSAVYLCASSLDGGGSLRSYNEQFFGPGTRLTVL.

This clone is a singleton in its sample. DNA of the CDR3: TGCGCCAGCAGCTTGGGAGATCCTTATTACGAGCAGTACTTC. This codes for CASSLGDPYYEQYF. The V gene is TRBV5-1, the J gene TRBJ2-7, with no clear D. Germline CDR1 reads SGHRS; CDR2 reads YFSETQ. This CDR3 spans 14 amino acids. The ends were cut back, 0 bases at V and 4 bases at J, with 11 bases in the middle.

The chain has TRBV6-1 and TRBJ2-7, with D unclear. CDR3 length: 13 amino acids. The germline V and J ends were trimmed by 7 bases and 2 bases, with 12 bases remaining between them. Germline V gene data show CDR1 as MNHNS and CDR2 as SASEGT. The chain's CDR3 is CASIQRTPYEQYF. CDR3 bases: TGTGCCAGCATCCAAAGGACCCCCTACGAGCAGTACTTC.

Sample share makes this clone medium-sized (0.01 to 0.1%). The chain joins TRBV2 to TRBJ2-1; the match to TRBD1 covers 7 bases. Germline loops: CDR1 SNHLY, CDR2 FYNNEI. V shed 6 bases and J 10 bases; nucleotides not matched to a gene: 6. The CDR3 runs 12 residues. CDR3 sequence reads: CASSKGAQEQFF. The CDR3, as DNA: TGTGCCAGCAGCAAGGGGGCACAGGAGCAGTTCTTC.

This clone counts as medium-sized. The CDR3 reads CASSRGNGELFF. CDR3 nucleotide sequence: TGTGCCAGCAGTAGGGGAAACGGGGAGCTGTTTTTT. The V and J genes are TRBV6-1 and TRBJ2-2; D may be TRBD1 (5 bases). V shed 5 bases and J shed 7 bases, with 8 bases lying between them. Germline-derived CDR1 and CDR2 are MNHNS and SASEGT. The CDR3 has 12 residues.

The V and J genes are TRBV6-5 and TRBJ1-3; D is ambiguous. CDR1 MNHEY and CDR2 SVGAGI come from the germline V gene. Trimming left V 2 bases short and J 0 bases short, with 11 bases between. The length of the CDR3 is 16 residues. CDR3 residues: CASSYKGPSSGNTIYF. DNA of the CDR3: TGTGCCAGCAGTTACAAAGGCCCGAGCTCTGGAAACACCATATATTTT.